The T cell receptor (beta chain) under discussion was sequenced for a study of T cells after posttransplantation cyclophosphamide. General observations from the study: After PTCy, TRB diversity resembled that of CNI/methotrexate controls. Donor-recipient repertoire similarity was low at 1-2 months, rising over year one.

A remark on this clone: Its antigen remains unidentified.

Controls had myeloablative marrow grafts with methotrexate and calcineurin inhibitor, sampled at 1 year. Repertoires were generated with immunoSEQ multiplex PCR, while TCRdb's copy carries only in-frame clones and drops some. The table records about 16,000 clones, about four fifths of them present only once. Looked up from germline, CDR1 is MNHEY and CDR2 is SMNVEV (reference sequence). This CDR3 has 13 residues. Trimming cost V 8 bases and J 8 bases; bases outside gene matches: 7. The sample consisted of PBMCs, taken just under 450 days after allogeneic stem cell transplant with calcineurin inhibitor and methotrexate. This chain joins TRBV27 and TRBJ1-2; TRBD1 matches at 11 bases. The receptor's source is a male patient aged 25-45 years who received an allogeneic stem cell transplant from an unrelated donor, was CMV-positive, and had acute and chronic GVHD. The T cells may come from the graft donor. The CDR3 DNA reads as TGTGCCAGCGGACGGGACAGGGGGAGCGGCTACACCTTC. Translating it yields CASGRDRGSGYTF.